The 20 T cell receptor beta chains below come from one sample, sequenced in a study of blood T cell repertoires in COVID-19. The protocol was immunoSEQ multiplex PCR, while the TCRdb copy is restricted to in-frame clones and leaves out a portion. The data contain roughly 220,000 clones, almost 85% of them singletons. Sequenced sample: PBMCs or T cells enriched from blood (not recorded which). The receptor source for this set is a man aged 40-49 years who had recovered from COVID-19.

This clone was counted a single time. V gene TRBV5-1 combines with J gene TRBJ2-2, with TRBD2 matching 12 bases. The CDR3 runs 16 residues. The germline V gene encodes CDR1 SGHRS and CDR2 YFSETQ. J was trimmed by 2 bases and V by 4 bases; bases with no gene match: 3. The CDR3 nucleotides are TGCGCCAGCAGCACGGGACTAGCGGGCAACACCGGGGAGCTGTTTTTT. It encodes CASSTGLAGNTGELFF.

This chain joins TRBV18 and TRBJ2-4, with TRBD2 as a possible D gene (5 bases). Germline V gene lookup returns CDR1 KGHSH and CDR2 LQKENI. CDR3 size: 16 residues. V was cut by 5 bases and J by 0 bases, with 14 bases left in between. In nucleotides, the CDR3 is TGTGCCAGCTCATCCCCCAAGGACTCAGCCAAAAACATTCAGTACTTC. Translating it yields CASSSPKDSAKNIQYF. The whole variable domain, remainder taken from reference TRBV18 and TRBJ2-4, is NAGVMQNPRHLVRRRGQEARLRCSPMKGHSHVYWYRQLPEEGLKFMVYLQKENIIDESGMPKERFSAEFPKEGPSILRIQQVVRGDSAAYFCASSSPKDSAKNIQYFGAGTRLSVL.

The chain has TRBV7-2 and TRBJ2-2; D call uncertain. Looked up from germline, CDR1 is SGHTA and CDR2 is FQGNSA. Trimming removed 3 bases at V and 5 bases at J, with 4 bases between. The CDR3 contains 12 residues. The CDR3 loop reads CASSFSTGELFF. For the CDR3, the DNA is TGTGCCAGCAGCTTCAGTACCGGGGAGCTGTTTTTT.

The chain employs TRBV29-1 and TRBJ2-7; 7 bases line up with TRBD1. CDR3 length: 13 residues. Losses at the gene ends were 6 bases for V and 5 bases for J; bases not matched to a gene: 10. CDR1 SQVTM and CDR2 ANQGSEA come from the germline V gene. The DNA for the CDR3 is TGCAGCGTCACCGGGACAGCTTTCAACGAGCAGTACTTC. This translates into CSVTGTAFNEQYF.

This clone was picked up one time. The rearrangement joins TRBV30 to TRBJ1-6, with D possibly matching TRBD1 (6 bases). CDR1 and CDR2 from the germline V gene are GTSNPN and SVGIG (reference sequence). Trimming stripped 4 bases from V and 5 bases from J, with 12 bases between. The CDR3 has 14 residues. The CDR3 region has the DNA TGTGCCTGGAACCGGGGGGCAGATAATTCACCCCTCCACTTT. Encoded protein: CAWNRGADNSPLHF.

The gene calls are TRBV10-3 and TRBJ1-5, with TRBD1 matching over 8 bases. The germline gives CDR1 ENHRY, CDR2 SYGVKD. V lost 10 bases to trimming and J lost 7 bases; unmatched junction nucleotides: 15. The CDR3 loop spans 15 amino acids. The CDR3 sequence: CATPGRTGRGQPQHF. CDR3 DNA: TGTGCCACCCCTGGGAGGACAGGGAGAGGACAGCCCCAGCATTTT.

This clone has just one count. This chain links TRBV5-4 with TRBJ2-2; D call uncertain. CDR1 is SGHNT and CDR2 is YYREEE in the germline V gene (reference sequence). The CDR3 extends over 14 amino acids. Trimming removed 4 bases at V and 4 bases at J, with 11 bases between. As DNA, the CDR3 is TGTGCCAGCAGCGTCGAAAGCTTCACCGGGGAGCTGTTTTTT. Amino acid sequence: CASSVESFTGELFF.

V is TRBV9 and J is TRBJ2-7; 9 bases line up with TRBD2. The CDR3 contains 15 residues. The trim removed 3 bases at V and 4 bases at J, leaving 8 bases unmatched. CDR1 is SGDLS, CDR2 YYNGEE, per germline. CDR3 in amino acids: CASSAAGGNGYEQYF. The CDR3 nucleotides read TGTGCCAGCAGCGCAGCGGGAGGAAATGGTTACGAGCAGTACTTC.

This rearrangement joins TRBV30 to TRBJ1-3; D gene uncertain. The CDR3 runs 14 residues. Germline assignment: CDR1 GTSNPN and CDR2 SVGIG (reference sequence). With 3 bases removed from V and 3 bases from J, the gap between germline ends came to 12 bases. CDR3 nucleotides: TGTGCCTGGAGCATCTGGGGAGTTGGAAACACCATATATTTT. Translated, it gives CAWSIWGVGNTIYF.

The chain couples TRBV5-1 to TRBJ2-3; 7 bases are shared with TRBD1. Germline CDR1 reads SGHRS; CDR2 reads YFSETQ. The junction had 3 bases not matched to a gene; V was cut back by 0 bases and J by 5 bases. This CDR3 has 14 residues. The DNA of the CDR3 is TGCGCCAGCAGCTTGGAGACAGGGATAGATACGCAGTATTTT. Translating gives CASSLETGIDTQYF.

This sequence joins TRBV28 and TRBJ1-2, with a tentative D call TRBD1 (6 bases). The length of the CDR3 is 12 residues. The V and J ends lost 5 bases and 4 bases respectively, with 8 bases between them. CDR1 MDHEN and CDR2 SYDVKM come from the germline V gene. CDR3 sequence reads: CASSQDSYGYTF. In DNA form, the CDR3 reads TGTGCCAGCAGTCAGGACAGCTATGGCTACACCTTC.

This clone was recorded only once. The gene calls are TRBV9 and TRBJ1-3; 7 bases line up with TRBD1. V was clipped by 3 bases and J by 4 bases; unmatched bases: 7. The CDR3 is made up of 15 amino acids. The germline V gene has CDR1 SGDLS and CDR2 YYNGEE. For the CDR3, the DNA is TGTGCCAGCAGCGGACAACAGGGGAAGGGAAACACCATATATTTT. It is translated as CASSGQQGKGNTIYF.

J is TRBJ2-7 and V is TRBV18; possible D gene TRBD2, 6 bases. From germline, CDR1 is KGHSH and CDR2 LQKENI. The V end lost 6 bases, the J end lost 4 bases, and 13 bases lay between the germline ends. The CDR3 sequence is 13 residues long. The CDR3 is CASSRGSGYEQYF. As DNA, the CDR3 is TGTGCCAGCTCCCGGGGGAGTGGGTACGAGCAGTACTTC.

This chain links TRBV19 with TRBJ2-7; 10 bases align to TRBD1. J lost 1 base, V lost 4 bases, and 4 bases had no gene match. Germline loops: CDR1 LNHDA, CDR2 SQIVND (reference sequence). There are 15 residues in the CDR3. The chain's CDR3 is CASSNRDRGSYEQYF. DNA of the CDR3: TGTGCCAGTAGTAACCGGGACAGGGGATCCTACGAGCAGTACTTC.

This chain uses TRBV5-4 with TRBJ1-2; 8 nucleotides line up with TRBD1. The CDR3 has 14 residues. CDR1 SGHNT and CDR2 YYREEE come from the germline V gene (reference sequence). J gave up 6 bases and V 5 bases, and 9 bases lay outside the gene matches. CDR3 region: CASSSKTGGDGYTF. The CDR3, as DNA: TGTGCCAGCAGTTCTAAAACAGGGGGGGATGGCTACACCTTC.

There are a few counts of this clone. An end of the junction does not agree with germline; a read error may underlie this. The chain has TRBV4-1 and TRBJ1-3; D remains ambiguous. The CDR3 has 14 amino acids. Germline V CDR1 and CDR2: MGHRA, YSYEKL. The CDR3 spells CASRQDRGLDTIYF. CDR3 nucleotides: TGCGCCAGCAGGCAAGACCGGGGATTGGACACCATATATTTT.

This chain connects TRBV7-2 to TRBJ1-2; perhaps TRBD1 as D (6 bases). CDR3 length equals 19 residues. Trimming cost V 4 bases and J 0 bases, with 24 bases left between them. Germline V gives CDR1 SGHTA, CDR2 FQGNSA. DNA of the CDR3: TGTGCCAGCAGCTCCTCCGACCTTATTCGGACAGACTCTAACTATGGCTACACCTTC. This translates into CASSSSDLIRTDSNYGYTF. Full variable domain (outside the CDR3, taken from reference TRBV7-2 and TRBJ1-2): GAGVSQSPSNKVTEKGKDVELRCDPISGHTALYWYRQSLGQGLEFLIYFQGNSAPDKSGLPSDRFSAERTGGSVSTLTIQRTQQEDSAVYLCASSSSDLIRTDSNYGYTFGSGTRLTVV.

The V gene is TRBV14, the J gene TRBJ2-7, with 7 bases fitting TRBD2. The CDR3 runs 14 residues. Germline CDR1 reads SGHDN; CDR2 reads FVKESK. The junction had 8 bases not matched to a gene; V was cut back by 6 bases and J by 3 bases. The CDR3 DNA is TGTGCCAGCAGTAGGGGACTAAATCTCTACGAGCAGTACTTC. Translation: CASSRGLNLYEQYF.

This sequence joins TRBV5-1 and TRBJ2-1, with TRBD2 identical over 13 bases. The CDR3 has 15 residues. V shed 3 bases, J shed 6 bases, and the junction held 3 bases outside the gene matches. Germline lookup yields CDR1 SGHRS and CDR2 YFSETQ. The chain's CDR3 is CASSSTSGRANEQFF. CDR3 DNA sequence: TGCGCCAGCAGCTCAACTAGCGGGAGGGCCAATGAGCAGTTCTTC.

This clone was observed a handful of times. The chain combines TRBV2 with TRBJ2-4, with 9 positions matching TRBD2. Losses at the gene ends were 4 bases for V and 9 bases for J; bases not matched to a gene: 13. Germline-derived CDR1 and CDR2 are SNHLY and FYNNEI. This CDR3 is 16 amino acids long. CDR3 residues: CASSGGLAGPRGIQYF. CDR3 DNA sequence: TGTGCCAGCAGTGGCGGGCTAGCGGGGCCCCGAGGCATTCAGTACTTC.